The sequence of this TCR beta chain was determined in a study of cytomegalovirus exposure and HLA in healthy donors. The PCR made use of 60 Vbeta and 13 Jbeta primers. Clones were sequenced by immunoSEQ multiplex PCR, and TCRdb holds only the in-frame ones, with some missing. In the table there are some 190,000 clones, about 77% of which are singletons. Germline lookup yields CDR1 KGHSH and CDR2 LQKENI. CDR3 length: 16 amino acids. V was pared by 1 base and J by 3 bases, with 4 bases of the junction left unmatched. Sequencing was performed on PBMCs. J is TRBJ2-1 and V is TRBV18; TRBD2 aligns across 9 bases. This clonotype originated in a woman between 25 and 40 years old in good health and CMV-seropositive. The CDR3 is CASSPLRGGGYNEQFF. In nucleotides, the CDR3 is TGTGCCAGCTCACCACTCCGCGGGGGGGGCTACAATGAGCAGTTCTTC.